This T cell receptor (beta chain) was identified in a study of a mutant IDH1 vaccine in newly diagnosed glioma. Time point defined: week 23, last vaccination. In the vaccine, a single dose held 300 ug of the mutant IDH1 20-mer peptide, along with topical imiquimod. Study conclusions and caveats: With respect to changes in top peripheral T cell clonotypes, pseudoprogression seemed unrelated.

Trimming removed 2 bases at V and 1 base at J, with 8 bases between. The CDR3 runs to 14 residues. Germline V gene lookup returns CDR1 SEHNR and CDR2 FQNEAQ (reference sequence). About this clone: Its antigen is not identified.

The data were produced by immunoSEQ multiplex PCR, yet TCRdb's version contains in-frame clones alone and is incomplete. The profile shows roughly 60,000 clones, 80% of them singletons. The sequence was collected from a man aged 40-50 years with glioma. The sequencing used PBMCs, collected from a glioma patient whose treatment included an IDH1 peptide vaccine. V and J are TRBV7-9 and TRBJ2-5; D remains unclear. The DNA of the CDR3 is TGTGCCAGCAGCTTATGGCCGGTCCAAGAGACCCAGTACTTC. Translated: CASSLWPVQETQYF.